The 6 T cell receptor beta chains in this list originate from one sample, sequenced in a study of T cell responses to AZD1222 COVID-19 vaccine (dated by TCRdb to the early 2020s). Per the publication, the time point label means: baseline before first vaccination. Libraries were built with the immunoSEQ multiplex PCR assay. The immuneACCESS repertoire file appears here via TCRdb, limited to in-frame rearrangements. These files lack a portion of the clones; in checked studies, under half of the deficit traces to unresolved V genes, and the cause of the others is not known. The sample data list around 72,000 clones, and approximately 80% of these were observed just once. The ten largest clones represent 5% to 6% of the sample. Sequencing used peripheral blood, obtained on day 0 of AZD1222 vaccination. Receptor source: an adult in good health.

CDR3 bases: TGTGCCAGCAGTTTGAACCAAGAGACCCAGTACTTC. Amino acid sequence: CASSLNQETQYF. This chain connects TRBV12-3 or TRBV12-4 to TRBJ2-5; D unresolved. The V gene lost 3 bases and the J gene lost 0 bases, with 2 bases spanning the gap. The CDR3 is made up of 12 amino acids.

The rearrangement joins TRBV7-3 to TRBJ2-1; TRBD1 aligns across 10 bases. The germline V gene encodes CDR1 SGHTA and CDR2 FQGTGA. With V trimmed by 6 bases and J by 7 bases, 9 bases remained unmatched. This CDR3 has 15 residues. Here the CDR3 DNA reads TGTGCCAGCAGTCCCGGACAGGGGGGACGGAATGAGCAGTTCTTC. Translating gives CASSPGQGGRNEQFF.

As DNA, the CDR3 is TGCAGCGAAGACGGCTACACCTTC. Its protein is CSEDGYTF. This rearrangement joins TRBV29-1 to TRBJ1-2; D gene ambiguous. This CDR3 comprises 8 residues. The germline gives CDR1 SQVTM, CDR2 ANQGSEA. V was shortened by 7 bases and J by 8 bases, with 5 bases between the two germline ends.

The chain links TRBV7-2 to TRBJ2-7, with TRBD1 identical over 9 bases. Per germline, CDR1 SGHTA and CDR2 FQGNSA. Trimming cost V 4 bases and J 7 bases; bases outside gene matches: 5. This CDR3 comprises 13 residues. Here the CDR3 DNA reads TGTGCCAGCAGCTGGACAGGGGTGAGGGAGCAGTACTTC. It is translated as CASSWTGVREQYF.

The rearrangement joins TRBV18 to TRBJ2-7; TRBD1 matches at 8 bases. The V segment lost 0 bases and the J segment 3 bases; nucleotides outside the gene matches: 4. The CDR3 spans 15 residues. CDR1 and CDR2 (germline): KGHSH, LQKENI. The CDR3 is CASSPPAGQGYEQYF. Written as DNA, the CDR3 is TGTGCCAGCTCACCACCGGCAGGACAGGGCTACGAGCAGTACTTC.

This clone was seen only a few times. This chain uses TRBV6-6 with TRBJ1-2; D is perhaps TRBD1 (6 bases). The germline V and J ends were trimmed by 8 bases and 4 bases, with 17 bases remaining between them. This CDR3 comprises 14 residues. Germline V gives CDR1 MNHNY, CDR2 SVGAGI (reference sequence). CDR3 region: CASGPPGTSYGYTF. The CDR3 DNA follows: TGTGCCAGCGGTCCCCCTGGGACAAGCTATGGCTACACCTTC.